Listed below are T cell receptor beta chains from one sample, sequenced in a study of shared clonotypes between healthy human individuals. Sequencing used immunoSEQ multiplex PCR; TCRdb keeps in-frame clones, though not all of them. Of around 1 million clones listed, 70% to 85% are singletons. Sequenced material: memory CD4+ T cells sorted from blood. The source is a young man in good health. CDR3s include the opening cysteine and the closing phenylalanine or tryptophan. Fields, in order: clone size, V gene, D gene, J gene, CDR3 protein, CDR3 DNA. The D gene is left open where the match is weak. Size tells how often a clone was seen (once, few, many) or the class of an expanded clone, and some rows leave it out.

-,TRBV25-1,-,TRBJ2-7,CASRAAGSSYEQYF,TGTGCCAGCAGGGCGGCGGGGAGCTCCTACGAGCAGTACTTC
-,TRBV28,TRBD1,TRBJ2-6,CASRQGNSGANVLTF,TGTGCCAGTAGACAGGGAAACTCTGGGGCCAACGTCCTGACTTTC
-,TRBV30,-,TRBJ2-7,CAWSSRLEQYF,TGTGCCTGGAGTTCCCGTTTGGAGCAGTACTTC
-,TRBV5-1,-,TRBJ2-7,CASSLFGEGAHEQYF,TGCGCCAGCAGCTTGTTCGGAGAAGGGGCTCACGAGCAGTACTTC
-,TRBV30,-,TRBJ1-1,CAWSGTSEAFF,TGTGCCTGGAGTGGAACCTCTGAAGCTTTCTTT
-,TRBV27,TRBD1,TRBJ1-6,CASRTGEAYNSPLHF,TGTGCCAGCCGGACAGGGGAGGCCTATAATTCACCCCTCCACTTT
-,TRBV7-3,TRBD2,TRBJ2-3,CASSSSGGTDTQYF,TGTGCCAGCAGCTCTAGCGGGGGCACAGATACGCAGTATTTT
-,TRBV9,-,TRBJ2-7,CASSVGAGYAYEQYF,TGTGCCAGCAGCGTAGGGGCGGGTTATGCCTACGAGCAGTACTTC
-,TRBV5-1,TRBD2,TRBJ2-7,CASSPREGNYEQYF,TGCGCCAGCAGCCCCAGGGAGGGTAACTACGAGCAGTACTTC
-,TRBV7-9,TRBD1,TRBJ1-6,CASSLGQGKSPLHF,TGTGCCAGCAGCTTAGGACAGGGGAAGTCACCCCTCCACTTT
-,TRBV13,-,TRBJ2-2,CASSSRGKVNTGELFF,TGTGCCAGCAGCTCCCGGGGCAAAGTTAACACCGGGGAGCTGTTTTTT
-,TRBV19,TRBD1,TRBJ1-2,CASSKETGGNGYTF,TGTGCCAGTAGTAAGGAGACAGGGGGCAATGGCTACACCTTC
-,TRBV5-1,TRBD2,TRBJ2-7,CASSLGASGISEQYF,TGCGCCAGCAGCTTGGGGGCTAGCGGGATAAGCGAGCAGTACTTC
-,TRBV27,-,TRBJ2-7,CASSSAELHTYEQYF,TGTGCCAGCAGTTCAGCCGAACTTCATACCTACGAGCAGTACTTC
-,TRBV2,TRBD2,TRBJ2-3,CASSTAGGSDTQYF,TGTGCCAGCAGCACAGCGGGGGGATCAGATACGCAGTATTTT
-,TRBV5-1,TRBD1,TRBJ1-5,CASSLGQGGEPQHF,TGCGCCAGCAGCTTGGGACAGGGAGGGGAGCCCCAGCATTTT
-,TRBV10-3,TRBD1,TRBJ2-7,CAISRTPGQGTYEQYF,TGTGCCATCAGCCGAACCCCGGGACAGGGAACCTACGAGCAGTACTTC
few,TRBV6-1,-,TRBJ1-2,CASSERGIGYGYTF,TGTGCCAGCAGTGAACGGGGAATCGGCTATGGCTACACCTTC
few,TRBV6-1,-,TRBJ2-3,CASSELSGLRDTQYF,TGTGCCAGCAGTGAGCTAAGCGGGCTGAGAGATACGCAGTATTTT
-,TRBV7-6,-,TRBJ1-1,CASSSDRDNTEAFF,TGTGCCAGCAGCAGCGACAGAGATAACACTGAAGCTTTCTTT
-,TRBV7-8,-,TRBJ1-1,CASKLREMNTEAFF,TGTGCCAGCAAATTGCGGGAGATGAACACTGAAGCTTTCTTT
-,TRBV5-4,-,TRBJ2-6,CASSPGVGGANVLTF,TGTGCCAGCAGCCCAGGGGTAGGCGGGGCCAACGTCCTGACTTTC